Shown below are 18 T cell receptor beta chains from a single sample sequenced in a study of OX40 agonist ivuxolimab in advanced cancers. TCRdb's table, derived via immunoSEQ multiplex PCR, lists solely in-frame clones and lacks some. The table has about 46,000 clones, more than 75% seen once. The sample consisted of CD4+ or CD8+ T cells sorted from blood, taken in a trial of the OX40 agonist ivuxolimab. Receptor source: an adult with an advanced solid tumor such as melanoma, head and neck, liver or kidney cancer.

V gene TRBV7-9 combines with J gene TRBJ2-5; 9 bases are a match to TRBD2. V was clipped by 2 bases and J by 3 bases; unmatched bases: 7. CDR3 length equals 16 residues. Germline V CDR1 and CDR2: SEHNR, FQNEAQ (reference sequence). The CDR3 spells CASSLRSSGGKETQYF. CDR3 in DNA: TGTGCCAGCAGCTTAAGATCGAGCGGGGGGAAAGAGACCCAGTACTTC. Full variable domain (outside the CDR3, taken from reference TRBV7-9 and TRBJ2-5): DTGVSQNPRHKITKRGQNVTFRCDPISEHNRLYWYRQTLGQGPEFLTYFQNEAQLEKSRLLSDRFSAERPKGSFSTLEIQRTEQGDSAMYLCASSLRSSGGKETQYFGPGTRLLVL.

This clone has a single count. The J gene is TRBJ1-1, the V gene TRBV7-2; 9 positions match TRBD1. This CDR3 has 18 residues. Germline CDR1 and CDR2: SGHTA and FQGNSA. J lost 6 bases, V lost 5 bases, and 19 bases had no gene match. The CDR3 DNA follows: TGTGCCAGCAGCAACCCCTTTGACAGGGGGGCCTTAGGGGCTGAAGCTTTCTTT. Protein: CASSNPFDRGALGAEAFF.

V is TRBV7-6 and J is TRBJ2-1, with 10 bases that match TRBD2. Germline V gene data show CDR1 as SGHVS and CDR2 as FNYEAQ. The CDR3 is 18 residues long. V lost 2 bases, J lost 6 bases, and 13 bases stayed unmatched. The CDR3 sequence: CASSLYGGLAGAANEQFF. The CDR3 DNA is TGTGCCAGCAGCTTATATGGGGGGCTAGCGGGGGCCGCCAATGAGCAGTTCTTC.

The chain couples TRBV19 to TRBJ2-3, with 7 bases matching TRBD1. V was clipped by 4 bases and J by 1 base; unmatched bases: 11. The CDR3 is 17 amino acids. Germline V lookup: CDR1 LNHDA, CDR2 SQIVND (reference sequence). CDR3 region: CASSRDTGVLGTDTQYF. The CDR3 nucleotides are TGTGCCAGTAGTAGGGACACAGGGGTATTGGGCACAGATACGCAGTATTTT.

The table lists this clone with a count of one. The CDR3 nucleotides are TGTGCCAGCAGCTTAGCGAGAGCGTTCTCCTACGAGCAGTACTTC. Protein: CASSLARAFSYEQYF. The chain combines TRBV7-2 with TRBJ2-7; D is ambiguous. The CDR3 has 15 amino acids. CDR1 and CDR2 (germline): SGHTA, FQGNSA. The V and J ends lost 0 bases and 0 bases respectively, with 9 bases between them.

A few counts support this clone. V and J are TRBV7-9 and TRBJ2-3; D remains ambiguous. The ends were cut back, 6 bases at V and 10 bases at J, with 11 bases in the middle. The length of the CDR3 is 11 residues. Germline loops: CDR1 SEHNR, CDR2 FQNEAQ (reference sequence). CDR3 loop: CASSPGVAQYF. The CDR3 DNA reads as TGTGCCAGCAGTCCCGGCGTAGCGCAGTATTTT.

This clone showed up just once. The chain links TRBV27 to TRBJ2-7; 8 nucleotides match TRBD2. Germline trimming cut 5 bases from V and 5 bases from J; bases unmatched to any gene: 8. There are 14 residues in the CDR3. CDR1 and CDR2 from the germline V gene are MNHEY and SMNVEV (reference sequence). CDR3 sequence reads: CASSTRGSGNEQYF. CDR3 DNA sequence: TGTGCCAGCAGTACCCGGGGTAGCGGGAACGAGCAGTACTTC.

The V gene is TRBV28, the J gene TRBJ1-5; 7 positions match TRBD1. The V gene end was trimmed by 7 bases and the J gene end by 4 bases; junction bases not matched to a gene: 1. The CDR3 totals 12 residues. Germline CDR1 is MDHEN and CDR2 is SYDVKM. The CDR3 here is CASTRGNQPQHF. CDR3 DNA: TGTGCCAGCACCAGGGGGAATCAGCCCCAGCATTTT.

The V gene is TRBV7-9, the J gene TRBJ1-2; D is unresolved. Germline V lookup: CDR1 SEHNR, CDR2 FQNEAQ (reference sequence). This CDR3 region has 14 residues. Trimming cost V 1 base and J 4 bases, with 10 bases left between them. CDR3 DNA: TGTGCCAGCAGCTTAGGGGGTCCGGGCTATGGCTACACCTTC. Translated, it gives CASSLGGPGYGYTF.

The chain carries TRBV29-1 and TRBJ2-5; 7 nucleotides agree with TRBD2. The V segment lost 4 bases and the J segment 0 bases; nucleotides outside the gene matches: 8. Germline CDR1 reads SQVTM; CDR2 reads ANQGSEA. The CDR3 sequence is 15 residues long. The CDR3 protein is CSVAGRAVYQETQYF. CDR3 DNA: TGCAGCGTTGCTGGGAGGGCGGTGTACCAAGAGACCCAGTACTTC. The whole variable domain, remainder taken from reference TRBV29-1 and TRBJ2-5, is SAVISQKPSRDICQRGTSLTIQCQVDSQVTMMFWYRQQPGQSLTLIATANQGSEATYESGFVIDKFPISRPNLTFSTLTVSNMSPEDSSIYLCSVAGRAVYQETQYFGPGTRLLVL.

The chain carries TRBV19 and TRBJ2-3; 8 bases agree with TRBD2. This CDR3 contains 15 residues. The ends lost 10 bases at V and 3 bases at J; junction bases unmatched: 12. Per germline, CDR1 LNHDA and CDR2 SQIVND (reference sequence). The CDR3 nucleotides are TGTGCCACCCGACCGGGACTAGGGGCAACAGATACGCAGTATTTT. Residues: CATRPGLGATDTQYF.

The chain uses TRBV19 and TRBJ2-1, with D tentatively TRBD2 (5 bases). V gave up 5 bases and J gave up 8 bases, with 19 bases separating them. Germline V gene sequence: CDR1 LNHDA, CDR2 SQIVND (reference sequence). CDR3 length equals 15 residues. CDR3 sequence: CASSFTRAPDDEQFF. The CDR3 nucleotides read TGTGCCAGTAGTTTCACTAGGGCGCCTGACGATGAGCAGTTCTTC.

This chain uses TRBV2 with TRBJ2-7, with 9 bases that match TRBD1. Germline values: CDR1 SNHLY, CDR2 FYNNEI. The CDR3 is 15 residues long. J lost 1 base, V lost 8 bases, and 9 bases had no gene match. The CDR3 protein is CASSTSGQGSYEQYF. Here the CDR3 DNA reads TGTGCCAGCTCTACTTCGGGACAGGGTTCCTACGAGCAGTACTTC.

V and J are TRBV6-6 and TRBJ1-5; D is uncertain. Trimming shortened V by 0 bases and J by 7 bases, and 7 bases separated the two germline ends. Germline CDR1 MNHNY, CDR2 SVGAGI (reference sequence). This CDR3 is built from 13 residues. Here the CDR3 DNA reads TGTGCCAGCAGTTACTCCGAACGGCAGCCCCAGCATTTT. Its translation: CASSYSERQPQHF.

The gene calls are TRBV5-4 and TRBJ2-5, with D hard to call. Germline V lookup: CDR1 SGHNT, CDR2 YYREEE (reference sequence). The CDR3 consists of 14 residues. V gave up 0 bases and J gave up 1 base, with 7 bases separating them. CDR3 region: CASSLGRPQETQYF. In DNA, the CDR3 is TGTGCCAGCAGCTTGGGACGGCCCCAAGAGACCCAGTACTTC.

In DNA form, the CDR3 reads TGTGCCAGCAGCTCCGAAGGGGGGCCGGAGACCCAGTACTTC. Its translation is CASSSEGGPETQYF. The chain joins TRBV5-8 to TRBJ2-5, with D perhaps matching TRBD1 or TRBD2 (6 bases each). Germline assignment: CDR1 SGHTS and CDR2 YDEGEE. The V and J ends lost 3 bases and 5 bases respectively, with 14 bases between them. The CDR3 is 14 amino acids.

This rearrangement joins TRBV4-1 to TRBJ1-1; no definite D call. V lost 5 bases, J lost 4 bases, and 14 bases lay in between. CDR1 and CDR2 from the germline V gene are MGHRA and YSYEKL. The CDR3 has 14 amino acids. The CDR3 coding sequence is TGCGCCAGCAGCGAAAAGACGGGAGGCACTGAAGCTTTCTTT. Encoded protein: CASSEKTGGTEAFF.

The chain couples TRBV7-9 to TRBJ2-2, with 8 nucleotides matching TRBD1. From germline, CDR1 is SEHNR and CDR2 FQNEAQ (reference sequence). This CDR3 is built from 13 residues. V lost 5 bases, J lost 8 bases, and 4 bases stayed unmatched. The DNA for the CDR3 is TGTGCCAGCAGCCCCCGGGACAGGGGGGAGCTGTTTTTT. It codes for CASSPRDRGELFF.